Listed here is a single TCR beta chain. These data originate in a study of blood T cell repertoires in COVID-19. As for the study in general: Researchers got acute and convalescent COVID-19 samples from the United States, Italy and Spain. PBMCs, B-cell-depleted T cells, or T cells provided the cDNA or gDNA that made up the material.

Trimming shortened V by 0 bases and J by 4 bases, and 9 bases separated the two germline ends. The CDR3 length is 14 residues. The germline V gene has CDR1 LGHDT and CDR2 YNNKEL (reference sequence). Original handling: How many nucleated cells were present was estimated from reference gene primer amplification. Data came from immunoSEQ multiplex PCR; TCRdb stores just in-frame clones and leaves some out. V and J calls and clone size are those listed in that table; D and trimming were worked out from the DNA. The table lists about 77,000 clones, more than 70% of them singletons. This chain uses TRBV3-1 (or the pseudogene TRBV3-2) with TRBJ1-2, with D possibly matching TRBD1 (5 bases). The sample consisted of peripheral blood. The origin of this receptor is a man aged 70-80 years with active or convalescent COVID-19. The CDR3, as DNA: TGTGCCAGCAGCCAAGAAGGCAGGGCCTATGGCTACACCTTC. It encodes CASSQEGRAYGYTF.